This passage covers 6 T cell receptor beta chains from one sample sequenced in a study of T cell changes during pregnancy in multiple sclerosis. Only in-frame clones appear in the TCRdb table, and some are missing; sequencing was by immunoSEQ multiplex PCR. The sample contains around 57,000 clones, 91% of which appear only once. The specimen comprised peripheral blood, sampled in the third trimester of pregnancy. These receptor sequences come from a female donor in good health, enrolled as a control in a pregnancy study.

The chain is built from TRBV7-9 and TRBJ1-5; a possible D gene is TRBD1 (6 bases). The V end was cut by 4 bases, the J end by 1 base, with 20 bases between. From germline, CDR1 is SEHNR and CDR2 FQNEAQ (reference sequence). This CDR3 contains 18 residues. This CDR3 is CASSYGGGGGISNQPQHF. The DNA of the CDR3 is TGTGCCAGCAGCTATGGCGGGGGCGGTGGGATAAGCAATCAGCCCCAGCATTTT.

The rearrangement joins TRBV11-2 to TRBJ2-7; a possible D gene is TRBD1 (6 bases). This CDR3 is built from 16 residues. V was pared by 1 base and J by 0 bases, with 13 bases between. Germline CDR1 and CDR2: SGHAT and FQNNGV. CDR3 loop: CASSLGARGSSYEQYF. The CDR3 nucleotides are TGTGCCAGCAGCTTAGGGGCCAGGGGAAGCTCCTACGAGCAGTACTTC.

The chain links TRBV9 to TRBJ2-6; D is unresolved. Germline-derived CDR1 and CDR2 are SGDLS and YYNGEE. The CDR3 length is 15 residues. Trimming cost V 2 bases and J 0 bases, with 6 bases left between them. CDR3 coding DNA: TGTGCCAGCAGCGTGGCTCACTCTGGGGCCAACGTCCTGACTTTC. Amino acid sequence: CASSVAHSGANVLTF.

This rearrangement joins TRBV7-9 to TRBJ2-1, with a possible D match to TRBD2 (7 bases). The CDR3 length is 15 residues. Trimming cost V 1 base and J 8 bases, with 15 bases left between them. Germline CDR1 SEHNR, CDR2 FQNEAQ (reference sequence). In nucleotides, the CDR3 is TGTGCCAGCAGCTTAGGGGAGTGGGGGGGCGATGAGCAGTTCTTC. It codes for CASSLGEWGGDEQFF.

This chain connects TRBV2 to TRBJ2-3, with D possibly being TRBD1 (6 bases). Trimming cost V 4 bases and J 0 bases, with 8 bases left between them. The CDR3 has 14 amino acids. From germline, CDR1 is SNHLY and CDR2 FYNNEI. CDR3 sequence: CASSGGLSTDTQYF. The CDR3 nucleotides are TGTGCCAGCAGTGGGGGGCTTAGCACAGATACGCAGTATTTT.

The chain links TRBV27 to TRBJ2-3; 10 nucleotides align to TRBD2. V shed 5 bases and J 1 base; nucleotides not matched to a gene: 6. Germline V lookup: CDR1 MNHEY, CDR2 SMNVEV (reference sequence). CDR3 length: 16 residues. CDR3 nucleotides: TGTGCCAGCAGTGACTCCGGGACTAGCGGCACAGATACGCAGTATTTT. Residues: CASSDSGTSGTDTQYF.